The 13 T cell receptor beta chains below were found in one sample sequenced in a study of cytomegalovirus exposure and HLA in healthy donors. Primers for the PCR totalled 60 Vbeta and 13 Jbeta. Generated by immunoSEQ multiplex PCR, the TCRdb table keeps only in-frame clones and is missing some. This sample has hundreds of thousands of clones, with approximately 70% found just once. The sequenced sample consisted of PBMCs. These receptors were obtained from a man aged 40-50 years in good health and CMV-seropositive.

The chain joins TRBV7-2 to TRBJ1-2, with D possibly TRBD1 on 6 matching bases. The CDR3 sequence is 13 residues long. CDR1 is SGHTA and CDR2 is FQGNSA in the germline V gene. The V end was cut by 7 bases, the J end by 2 bases, with 11 bases between. CDR3 residues: CASTPTGNYGYTF. DNA of the CDR3: TGTGCCAGCACCCCCACAGGGAACTATGGCTACACCTTC.

The sample holds a few counts of this clone. Here the CDR3 DNA reads TGCGCCAGCAGCCTCTCAACTAGCGGGGGATACAATGAGCAGTTCTTC. It is translated as CASSLSTSGGYNEQFF. This chain joins TRBV4-1 and TRBJ2-1, with 11 nucleotides matching TRBD2. The CDR3 has 16 amino acids. Germline V gene sequence: CDR1 MGHRA, CDR2 YSYEKL. V shed 4 bases and J 4 bases; nucleotides not matched to a gene: 6.

The chain links TRBV5-1 to TRBJ1-5; D not certain. This CDR3 has 14 residues. Germline CDR1 is SGHRS and CDR2 is YFSETQ. V lost 4 bases and J lost 4, with 12 bases in between. As DNA, the CDR3 is TGCGCCAGCAGCCCTGGAGGGAAAAATCAGCCCCAGCATTTT. It yields the protein CASSPGGKNQPQHF.

This chain links TRBV7-9 with TRBJ2-2; tentatively, D is TRBD1 (6 bases). Per the germline V gene, CDR1 is SEHNR and CDR2 is FQNEAQ (reference sequence). Trimming pared 3 bases from V and 1 base from J, leaving 18 bases between. The CDR3 totals 18 residues. CDR3 sequence (DNA): TGTGCCAGCAGCTTCACAGTCGGGGACACATGGAACACCGGGGAGCTGTTTTTT. Encoded protein: CASSFTVGDTWNTGELFF.

The chain combines TRBV10-2 with TRBJ2-7; perhaps TRBD1 as D (5 bases). Germline-derived CDR1 and CDR2 are WSHSY and SAAADI. CDR3 length: 14 amino acids. Trimming took off 6 bases at V and 0 bases at J, with 12 bases between the two ends. CDR3 bases: TGCGCCAGCAGACGACAAGGGGACTCCTACGAGCAGTACTTC. Protein: CASRRQGDSYEQYF.

This clone has just one count. This chain connects TRBV6-1 to TRBJ1-2; no reliable D call. With 7 bases removed from V and 2 bases from J, the gap between germline ends came to 17 bases. CDR3 size: 15 residues. From germline, CDR1 is MNHNS and CDR2 SASEGT. CDR3: CASTSGSRNNYGYTF. As DNA, the CDR3 is TGTGCCAGCACCTCCGGTAGCCGGAACAACTATGGCTACACCTTC.

Regarding this clone: Germline and junction disagree at one end, which may indicate a read error. V gene TRBV7-9 combines with J gene TRBJ1-2; perhaps TRBD1 as D (6 bases). Per germline, CDR1 SEHNR and CDR2 FQNEAQ (reference sequence). CDR3 length equals 13 residues. In DNA, the CDR3 is TGTTCCAGTTACCCGGGGGGCAACTATGGCTACACCTTC. This gives the protein CSSYPGGNYGYTF.

This clone was counted a few times. V usage is TRBV7-2 and J usage is TRBJ1-4, with unresolved D. This CDR3 comprises 16 residues. V was pared by 1 base and J by 2 bases, with 11 bases between. Germline V gives CDR1 SGHTA, CDR2 FQGNSA. The CDR3 DNA reads as TGTGCCAGCAGCTTAGAACGAGGCCAGACTAATGAAAAACTGTTTTTT. Protein product: CASSLERGQTNEKLFF.

The genes are TRBV28 and TRBJ2-7; 9 bases line up with TRBD2. V lost 6 bases, J lost 1 base, and 4 bases stayed unmatched. The CDR3 runs to 14 residues. Per the germline V gene, CDR1 is MDHEN and CDR2 is SYDVKM. The CDR3 spells CASRNSGGSYEQYF. DNA for the CDR3: TGTGCCAGCAGGAATAGCGGGGGTTCCTACGAGCAGTACTTC.

This clone was observed a handful of times. The V call is TRBV7-9, the J call TRBJ2-1; maybe TRBD1 (7 bases). Germline-derived CDR1 and CDR2 are SEHNR and FQNEAQ (reference sequence). Deletions cut 1 base from V and 8 bases from J, with 15 bases between. There are 15 residues in the CDR3. CDR3 coding DNA: TGTGCCAGCAGCTTAGTAAGGGGGCGGGAAGATGAGCAGTTCTTC. Its protein product is CASSLVRGREDEQFF.

The chain is built from TRBV5-6 and TRBJ2-3; perhaps TRBD2 as D (7 bases). Trimming took 0 bases from V and 4 from J, leaving 9 bases between them. Germline V gene lookup returns CDR1 SGHDT and CDR2 YYEEEE. The CDR3 loop spans 14 amino acids. The CDR3 is CASSLEGGSDTQYF. The CDR3 region has the DNA TGTGCCAGCAGCTTGGAGGGGGGGTCAGATACGCAGTATTTT.

The CDR3 DNA follows: TGCAGTGCGGGGGGGACGGATGGCTACACCTTC. It codes for CSAGGTDGYTF. V is TRBV20-1 and J is TRBJ1-2; TRBD1 is a possible D gene (5 bases). The CDR3 has 11 residues. Germline loops: CDR1 DFQATT, CDR2 SNEGSKA (reference sequence). V lost 6 bases and J 6 bases, leaving 11 bases between the germline ends.

The chain combines TRBV6-1 with TRBJ1-2; weak D call: TRBD1 (6 bases). There are 13 residues in the CDR3. From germline, CDR1 is MNHNS and CDR2 SASEGT. V dropped 5 bases and J dropped 6 bases, with 13 bases sitting between them. The CDR3 loop is CASSLEGVNGYTF. The DNA for the CDR3 is TGTGCCAGCAGTCTCGAGGGGGTGAATGGCTACACCTTC.